This T cell receptor (beta chain) stems from a study of technical replicates of blood from a handful of donors. V lost 0 bases and J lost 7, with 7 bases in between. The germline V gene encodes CDR1 LGHNA and CDR2 YNFKEQ. This CDR3 is 13 amino acids long. Repertoires were generated with immunoSEQ multiplex PCR, while TCRdb's copy carries only in-frame clones and drops some. The table has over 80,000 clones, approximately 96% seen once. V usage is TRBV4-2 and J usage is TRBJ1-5; D remains ambiguous. This sequence originates from a human donor in good health. Specimen: T cells isolated from PBMCs. The CDR3 DNA is TGTGCCAGCAGCCAAGATCGTGTCCAGCCCCAGCATTTT. Amino acids: CASSQDRVQPQHF.